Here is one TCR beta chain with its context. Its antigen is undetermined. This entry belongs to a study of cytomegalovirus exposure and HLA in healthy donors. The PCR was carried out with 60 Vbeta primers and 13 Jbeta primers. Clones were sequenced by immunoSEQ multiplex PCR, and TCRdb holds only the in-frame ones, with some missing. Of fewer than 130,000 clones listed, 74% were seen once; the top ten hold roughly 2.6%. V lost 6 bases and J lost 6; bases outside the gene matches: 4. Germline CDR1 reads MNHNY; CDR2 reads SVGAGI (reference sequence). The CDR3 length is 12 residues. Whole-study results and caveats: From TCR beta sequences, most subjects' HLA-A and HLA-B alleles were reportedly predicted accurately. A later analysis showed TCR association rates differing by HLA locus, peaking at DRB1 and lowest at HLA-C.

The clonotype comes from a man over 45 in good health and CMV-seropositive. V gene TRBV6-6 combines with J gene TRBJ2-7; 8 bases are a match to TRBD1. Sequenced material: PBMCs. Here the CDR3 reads CASSRTGGEQYF. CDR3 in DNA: TGTGCCAGCAGCCGTACAGGGGGCGAGCAGTACTTC.